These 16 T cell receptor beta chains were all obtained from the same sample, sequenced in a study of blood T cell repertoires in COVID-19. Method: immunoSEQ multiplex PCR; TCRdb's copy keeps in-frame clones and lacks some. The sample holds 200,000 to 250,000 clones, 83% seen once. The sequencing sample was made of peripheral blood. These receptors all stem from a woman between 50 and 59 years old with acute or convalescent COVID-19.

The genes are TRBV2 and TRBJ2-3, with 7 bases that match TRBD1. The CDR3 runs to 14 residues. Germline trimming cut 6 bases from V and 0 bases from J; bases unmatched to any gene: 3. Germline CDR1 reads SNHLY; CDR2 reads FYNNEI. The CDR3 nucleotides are TGTGCCAGCAGCGGACAGGTTAGCACAGATACGCAGTATTTT. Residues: CASSGQVSTDTQYF.

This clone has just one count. As DNA, the CDR3 is TGTGCCAGCAGCCAAGGCAGGGAGCAGTTCTTC. This codes for CASSQGREQFF. The chain uses TRBV4-2 and TRBJ2-1; D not certain. The ends were cut back, 1 base at V and 10 bases at J, with 5 bases in the middle. This CDR3 is 11 amino acids long. Germline CDR1 is LGHNA and CDR2 is YNFKEQ.

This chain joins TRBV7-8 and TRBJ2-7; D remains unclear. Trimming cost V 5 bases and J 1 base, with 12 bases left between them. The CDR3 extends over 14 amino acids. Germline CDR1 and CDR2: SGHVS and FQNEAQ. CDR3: CASSRAQVSYEQYF. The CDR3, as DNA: TGTGCCAGCAGCCGGGCCCAGGTTTCCTACGAGCAGTACTTC.

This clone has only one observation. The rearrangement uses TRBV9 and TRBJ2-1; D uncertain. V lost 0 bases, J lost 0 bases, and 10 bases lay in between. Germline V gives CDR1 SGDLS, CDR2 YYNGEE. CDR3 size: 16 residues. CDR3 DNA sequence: TGTGCCAGCAGCGTAGGCGTTGAGAGCTCCTACAATGAGCAGTTCTTC. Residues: CASSVGVESSYNEQFF.

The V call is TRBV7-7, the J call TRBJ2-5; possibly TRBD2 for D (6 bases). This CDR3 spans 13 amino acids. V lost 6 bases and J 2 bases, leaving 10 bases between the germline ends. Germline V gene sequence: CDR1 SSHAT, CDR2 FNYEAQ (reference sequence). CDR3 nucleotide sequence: TGTGCCAGCAGTGGTAGCGGACAAGAGACCCAGTACTTC. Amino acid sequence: CASSGSGQETQYF.

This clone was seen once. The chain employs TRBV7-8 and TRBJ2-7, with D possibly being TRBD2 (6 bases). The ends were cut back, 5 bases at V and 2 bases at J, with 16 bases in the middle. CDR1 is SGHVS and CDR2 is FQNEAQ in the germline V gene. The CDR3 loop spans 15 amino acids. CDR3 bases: TGTGCCAGCAGCCCGACCGTAGGCGGGACCTACGAGCAGTACTTC. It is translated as CASSPTVGGTYEQYF.

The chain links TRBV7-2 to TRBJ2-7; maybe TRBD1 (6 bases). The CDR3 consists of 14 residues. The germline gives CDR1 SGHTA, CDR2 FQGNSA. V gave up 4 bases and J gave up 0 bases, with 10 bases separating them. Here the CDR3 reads CASSSHRDSYEQYF. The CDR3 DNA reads TGTGCCAGCAGCTCTCACAGGGACTCCTACGAGCAGTACTTC.

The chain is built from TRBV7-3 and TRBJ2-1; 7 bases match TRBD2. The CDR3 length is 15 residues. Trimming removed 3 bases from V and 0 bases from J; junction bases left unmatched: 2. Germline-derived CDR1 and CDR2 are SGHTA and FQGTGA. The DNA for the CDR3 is TGTGCCAGCAGCTTGCGGGGGAGCTCCTACAATGAGCAGTTCTTC. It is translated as CASSLRGSSYNEQFF.

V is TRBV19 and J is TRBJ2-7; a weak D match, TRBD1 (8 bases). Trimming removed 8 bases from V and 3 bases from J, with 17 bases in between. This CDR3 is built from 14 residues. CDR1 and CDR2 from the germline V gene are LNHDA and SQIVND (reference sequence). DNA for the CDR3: TGTGCCAGTGGCGTACAGGGGGGGCTCTACGAGCAGTACTTC. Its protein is CASGVQGGLYEQYF.

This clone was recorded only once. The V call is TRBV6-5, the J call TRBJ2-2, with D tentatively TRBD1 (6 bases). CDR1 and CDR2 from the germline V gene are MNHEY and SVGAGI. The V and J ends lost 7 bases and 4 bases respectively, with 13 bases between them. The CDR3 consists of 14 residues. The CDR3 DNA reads TGTGCCAGCACGAAGGGACAAGTCACCGGGGAGCTGTTTTTT. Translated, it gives CASTKGQVTGELFF.

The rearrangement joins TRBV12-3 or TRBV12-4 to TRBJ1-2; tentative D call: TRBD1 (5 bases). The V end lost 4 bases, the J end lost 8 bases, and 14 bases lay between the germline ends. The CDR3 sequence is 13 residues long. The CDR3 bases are TGTGCCAGCAGTTATGGGGGGAAGCGGGGCTACACCTTC. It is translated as CASSYGGKRGYTF.

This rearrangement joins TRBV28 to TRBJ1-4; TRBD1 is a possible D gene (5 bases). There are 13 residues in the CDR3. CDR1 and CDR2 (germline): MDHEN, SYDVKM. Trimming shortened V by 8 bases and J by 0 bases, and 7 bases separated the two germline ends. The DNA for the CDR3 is TGTGCCAGCGGGGCCGCAACTAATGAAAAACTGTTTTTT. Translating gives CASGAATNEKLFF.

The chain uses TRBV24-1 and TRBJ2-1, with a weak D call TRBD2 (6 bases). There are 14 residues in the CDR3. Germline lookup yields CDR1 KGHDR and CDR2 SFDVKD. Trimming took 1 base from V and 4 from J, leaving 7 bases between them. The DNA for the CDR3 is TGTGCCACCAGTGATTTCCGGGGGTACAATGAGCAGTTCTTC. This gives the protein CATSDFRGYNEQFF.

DNA of the CDR3: TGTGCCAGTAGCCATCCAAGACAGGGTTCGGAAAAACTGTTTTTT. This encodes CASSHPRQGSEKLFF. The rearrangement links TRBV19 to TRBJ1-4; TRBD1 agrees at 7 bases. CDR3 size: 15 residues. The germline V gene has CDR1 LNHDA and CDR2 SQIVND (reference sequence). Trimming cost V 6 bases and J 8 bases; bases outside gene matches: 12. The entire variable domain, with the rest obtained from reference TRBV19 and TRBJ1-4, is as follows: DGGITQSPKYLFRKEGQNVTLSCEQNLNHDAMYWYRQDPGQGLRLIYYSQIVNDFQKGDIAEGYSVSREKKESFPLTVTSAQKNPTAFYLCASSHPRQGSEKLFFGSGTQLSVL.

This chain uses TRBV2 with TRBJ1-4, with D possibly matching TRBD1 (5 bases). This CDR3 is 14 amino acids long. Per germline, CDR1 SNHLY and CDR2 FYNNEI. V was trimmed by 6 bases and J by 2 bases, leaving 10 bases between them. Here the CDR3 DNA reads TGTGCCAGCAGACAGGTTGTGACTAATGAAAAACTGTTTTTT. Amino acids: CASRQVVTNEKLFF. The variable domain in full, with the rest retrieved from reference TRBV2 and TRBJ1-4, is EPEVTQTPSHQVTQMGQEVILRCVPISNHLYFYWYRQILGQKVEFLVSFYNNEISEKSEIFDDQFSVERPDGSNFTLKIRSTKLEDSAMYFCASRQVVTNEKLFFGSGTQLSVL.

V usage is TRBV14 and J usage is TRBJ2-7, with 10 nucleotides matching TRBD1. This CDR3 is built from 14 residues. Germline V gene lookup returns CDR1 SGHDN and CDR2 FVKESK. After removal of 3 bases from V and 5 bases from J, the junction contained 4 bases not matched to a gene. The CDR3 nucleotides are TGTGCCAGCAGCCAGGGGGACAGGGGACACGAGCAGTACTTC. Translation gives CASSQGDRGHEQYF.